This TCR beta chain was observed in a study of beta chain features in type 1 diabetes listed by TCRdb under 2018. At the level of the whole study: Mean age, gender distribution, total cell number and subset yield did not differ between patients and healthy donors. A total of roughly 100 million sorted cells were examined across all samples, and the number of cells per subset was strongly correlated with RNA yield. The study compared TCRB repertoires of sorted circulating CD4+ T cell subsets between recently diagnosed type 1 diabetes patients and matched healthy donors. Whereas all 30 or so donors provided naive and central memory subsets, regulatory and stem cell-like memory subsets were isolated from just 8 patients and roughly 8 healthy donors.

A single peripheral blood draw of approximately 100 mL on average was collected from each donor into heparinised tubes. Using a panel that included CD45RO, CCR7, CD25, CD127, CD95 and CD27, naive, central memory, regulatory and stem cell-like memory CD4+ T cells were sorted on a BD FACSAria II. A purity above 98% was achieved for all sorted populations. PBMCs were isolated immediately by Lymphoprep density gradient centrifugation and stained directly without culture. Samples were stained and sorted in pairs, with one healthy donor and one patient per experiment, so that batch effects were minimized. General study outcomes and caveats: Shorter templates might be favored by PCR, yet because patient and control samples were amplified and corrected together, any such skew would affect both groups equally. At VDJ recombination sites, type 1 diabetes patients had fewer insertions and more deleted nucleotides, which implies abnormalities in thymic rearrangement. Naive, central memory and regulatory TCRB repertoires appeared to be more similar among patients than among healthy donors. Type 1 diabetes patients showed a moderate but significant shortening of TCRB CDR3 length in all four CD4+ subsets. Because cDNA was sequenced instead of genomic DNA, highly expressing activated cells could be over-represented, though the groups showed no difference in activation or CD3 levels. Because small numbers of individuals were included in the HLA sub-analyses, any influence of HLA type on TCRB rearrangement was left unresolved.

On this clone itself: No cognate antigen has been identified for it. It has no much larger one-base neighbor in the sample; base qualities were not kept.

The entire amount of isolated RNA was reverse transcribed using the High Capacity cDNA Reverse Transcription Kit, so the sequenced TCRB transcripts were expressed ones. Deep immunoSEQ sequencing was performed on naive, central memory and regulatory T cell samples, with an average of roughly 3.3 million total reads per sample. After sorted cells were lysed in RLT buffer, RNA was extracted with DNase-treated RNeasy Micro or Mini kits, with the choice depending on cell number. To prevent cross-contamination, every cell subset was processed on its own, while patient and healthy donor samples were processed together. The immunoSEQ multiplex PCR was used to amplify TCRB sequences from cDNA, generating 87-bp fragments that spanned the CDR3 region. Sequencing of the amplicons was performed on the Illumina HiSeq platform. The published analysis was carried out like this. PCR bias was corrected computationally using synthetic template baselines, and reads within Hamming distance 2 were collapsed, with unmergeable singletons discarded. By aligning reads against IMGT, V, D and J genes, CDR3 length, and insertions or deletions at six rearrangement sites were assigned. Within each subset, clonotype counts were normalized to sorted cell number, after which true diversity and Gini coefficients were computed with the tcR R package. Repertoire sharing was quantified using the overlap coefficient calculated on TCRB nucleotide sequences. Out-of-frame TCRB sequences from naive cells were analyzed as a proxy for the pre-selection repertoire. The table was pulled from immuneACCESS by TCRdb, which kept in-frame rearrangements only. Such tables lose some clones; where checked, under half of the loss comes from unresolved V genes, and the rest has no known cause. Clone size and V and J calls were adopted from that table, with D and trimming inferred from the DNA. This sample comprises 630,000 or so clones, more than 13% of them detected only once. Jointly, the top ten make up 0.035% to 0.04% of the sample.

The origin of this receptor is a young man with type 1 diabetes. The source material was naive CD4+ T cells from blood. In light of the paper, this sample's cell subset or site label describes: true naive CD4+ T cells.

The CDR3: CASSQGQANTEAFF. The DNA sequence follows: TGTGCCAGCAGCCAGGGACAGGCGAACACTGAAGCTTTCTTT. The receptor chain draws on TRBV7-2 and TRBJ1-1; TRBD1 agrees with 8 junctional bases. From the cysteine up to the phenylalanine, the CDR3 has a length of 14 residues. Only the CDR3 region is kept as DNA, spanning 42 bases read in frame from base 1. Trimming accounts for 5 bases at V and 1 base at J, while the number of junction bases matched to no gene is 3. Based on the germline V gene, the CDR1 and CDR2 sequences are SGHTA and FQGNSA.